These T cell receptor beta chains were read from a single sample in a study of blood T cell repertoires in COVID-19. Assay: immunoSEQ multiplex PCR; the TCRdb copy retains only in-frame clones and omits some. This sample yields a few hundred thousand clones, of which about 88% are seen a single time; roughly 4% belongs to the top ten. Sequencing was carried out using peripheral blood. Source of these receptors: a man aged 60 to 69 who had recovered from COVID-19. CDR3s include the opening cysteine and the closing phenylalanine or tryptophan. The order of the fields is J gene, D gene, V gene, clone size, CDR3 protein, CDR3 DNA. D genes are given only for firm matches. Part of the rows lack a size; the others show once, few, many or a class for expanded clones.

>TRBJ2-7|.|TRBV6-2/TRBV6-3|.
CASSSQRAQYYEQYF
TGTGCCAGCAGCTCTCAGAGGGCCCAGTACTACGAGCAGTACTTC
>TRBJ2-1|TRBD2|TRBV6-5|.
CASSYLAGGSIFF
TGTGCCAGCAGTTACCTAGCGGGGGGGAGCATTTTCTTC
>TRBJ1-5|.|TRBV10-3|.
CAINDPGVSNQPQHF
TGTGCCATAAATGACCCAGGGGTTAGCAATCAGCCCCAGCATTTT
>TRBJ1-1|.|TRBV18|.
CASSPGPTVNTEAFF
TGTGCCAGCTCACCGGGTCCGACAGTGAACACTGAAGCTTTCTTT
>TRBJ2-7|TRBD1|TRBV19|.
CASSISGTGYEQYF
TGTGCCAGTAGTATTTCCGGGACAGGCTACGAGCAGTACTTC
>TRBJ2-7|.|TRBV6-2/TRBV6-3|once
CASSSEGRIAYEQYF
TGTGCCAGCAGTTCCGAGGGGAGGATAGCCTACGAGCAGTACTTC
>TRBJ2-7|TRBD1|TRBV7-6|medium-sized
CASSLDPTGNYEQYF
TGTGCCAGCAGCTTAGACCCGACAGGGAACTACGAGCAGTACTTC
>TRBJ1-4|.|TRBV10-3|.
CAISPRDGEKLFF
TGTGCCATCAGCCCACGCGATGGTGAAAAACTGTTTTTT
>TRBJ2-5|TRBD1|TRBV7-9|.
CASSNDRGRQETQYF
TGTGCCAGCAGCAACGACAGGGGGAGACAAGAGACCCAGTACTTC
>TRBJ1-5|TRBD1|TRBV20-1|.
CSASGRDRAFVPQSPQHF
TGCAGTGCTAGTGGCCGGGACAGGGCGTTTGTCCCACAATCACCCCAGCATTTT
>TRBJ2-7|.|TRBV4-1|.
CASSHTGYEQYF
TGCGCCAGCAGCCATACAGGGTACGAGCAGTACTTC
>TRBJ2-3|TRBD2|TRBV6-5|.
CASSTLAGGSDTQYF
TGTGCCAGCAGTACACTAGCGGGGGGATCAGATACGCAGTATTTT
>TRBJ1-6|TRBD1|TRBV6-4|.
CASSERGQKNSPLHF
TGTGCCAGCAGTGAGCGGGGACAGAAGAATTCACCCCTCCACTTT
>TRBJ2-1|TRBD2|TRBV15|.
CATRNGLAGSNEQFF
TGTGCCACCAGGAATGGACTAGCGGGGAGCAATGAGCAGTTCTTC
>TRBJ2-1|TRBD2|TRBV6-5|.
CASSPGLAGGNEQFF
TGTGCCAGCAGCCCCGGACTAGCGGGGGGAAATGAGCAGTTCTTC
>TRBJ1-6|.|TRBV5-4|once
CASSLGSSGSSYNSPLHF
TGTGCCAGCAGCTTGGGTTCCTCGGGGAGCTCCTATAATTCACCCCTCCACTTT
>TRBJ1-2|TRBD1|TRBV19|.
CASSLPGGISYTF
TGTGCCAGTAGCCTCCCAGGGGGCATCTCCTACACCTTC
>TRBJ2-7|TRBD1|TRBV6-5|.
CASSTKQGARYEQYF
TGTGCCAGCAGTACCAAACAGGGGGCGAGGTACGAGCAGTACTTC
>TRBJ2-1|.|TRBV27|.
CASSLYQGNNEQFF
TGTGCCAGCAGTTTATACCAGGGAAACAATGAGCAGTTCTTC
>TRBJ2-1|TRBD2|TRBV10-3|.
CATGGTSGHNEQFF
TGTGCCACCGGTGGGACTAGCGGCCACAATGAGCAGTTCTTC
>TRBJ1-1|.|TRBV6-5|.
CASSLTGAHRAFF
TGTGCCAGCAGCTTAACAGGTGCCCATCGAGCTTTCTTT
>TRBJ2-7|TRBD1|TRBV9|once
CASSTQGQGRYEQYF
TGTGCCAGCAGCACCCAGGGACAGGGGAGGTACGAGCAGTACTTC
>TRBJ2-5|.|TRBV9|.
CASSLNGWSETQYF
TGTGCCAGCAGCCTTAACGGGTGGTCAGAGACCCAGTACTTC
>TRBJ2-1|.|TRBV5-1|.
CASSLEGRGDEQFF
TGCGCCAGCAGCTTGGAAGGCAGGGGGGATGAGCAGTTCTTC
>TRBJ2-5|TRBD2|TRBV7-2|.
CASSKKPSGVTYQETQYF
TGTGCCAGCAGCAAAAAGCCTAGCGGGGTGACCTACCAAGAGACCCAGTACTTC
>TRBJ2-2|TRBD1|TRBV19|once
CASMGGQGGTGELFF
TGTGCCAGTATGGGGGGACAGGGAGGGACCGGGGAGCTGTTTTTT
>TRBJ1-6|.|TRBV14|few
CASSGRDSSYNSPLHF
TGTGCCAGCAGCGGCCGGGACTCCTCCTATAATTCACCCCTCCACTTT
>TRBJ1-1|TRBD1|TRBV18|.
CASSPGQGNTEAFF
TGTGCCAGCTCACCCGGACAGGGGAACACTGAAGCTTTCTTT